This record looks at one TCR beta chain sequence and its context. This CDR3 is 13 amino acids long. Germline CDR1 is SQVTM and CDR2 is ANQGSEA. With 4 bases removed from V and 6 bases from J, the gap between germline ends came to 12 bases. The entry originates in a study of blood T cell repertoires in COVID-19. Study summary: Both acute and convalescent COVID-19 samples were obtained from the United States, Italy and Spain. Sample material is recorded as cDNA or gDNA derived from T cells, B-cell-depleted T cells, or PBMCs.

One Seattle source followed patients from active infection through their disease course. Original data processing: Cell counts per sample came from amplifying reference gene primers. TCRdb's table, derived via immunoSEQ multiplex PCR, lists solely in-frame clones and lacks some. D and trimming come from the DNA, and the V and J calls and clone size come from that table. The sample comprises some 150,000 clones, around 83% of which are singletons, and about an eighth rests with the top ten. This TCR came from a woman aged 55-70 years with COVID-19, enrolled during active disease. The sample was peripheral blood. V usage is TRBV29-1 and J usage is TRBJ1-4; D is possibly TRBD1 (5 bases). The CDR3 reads CSVVKGADEKLFF. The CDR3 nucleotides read TGCAGCGTTGTAAAAGGGGCGGATGAAAAACTGTTTTTT.